This T cell receptor beta chain stems from a study of CXCR3-negative and CXCR3-positive naive CD8 T cells. At the level of the study: Across all libraries, TRB reads numbered 110 million to 150 million, with about 1.5 +/- 0.3 million in each library. Study-wide results and limits: Compared with CXCR3-negative naive cells, CXCR3-positive naive cells showed more hydrophobic TRB CDR3s. Freshly isolated PBMCs were used in most assays, given partial CXCR3 loss after freezing.

A note on this clonotype: Its matching antigen is unknown.

The CDR3 totals 14 residues. The germline V gene encodes CDR1 SGHTA and CDR2 FQGNSA. Through 5' RACE with UMI labels, the TRB cDNA libraries were prepared. From its re-call of the 5' RACE reads, TCRdb lists each CDR3 protein once, without DNA. This sample contains approximately 59,000 distinct CDR3 sequences. Researchers sorted some 270,000 cells of each CD8+ T cell subset in triplicate. Among CD8+ T cells, naive ones were CD45RO-CCR7+CD27+CD95-. Sequenced: naive CXCR3+ CD8+ T cells from blood. Specified subset: CD45RO-CCR7+CD27+CD95- naive CD8+ T cells expressing CXCR3 (TNR3+). The genes are TRBV7-2 and TRBJ2-5; TCRdb indicates TRBD2, and absent DNA this call remains unverified. This TCR derives from a human donor in good health. Some clones in this sample may be carry-over from other donors' samples. This CDR3 reads CASSLQGLQETQYF.